This paragraph covers one TCR beta chain sequence. What it binds is unknown. Libraries for TCRalpha and TCRbeta carried sample barcodes and unique molecular identifiers via 5'RACE. Using its own MiXCR run on the 5' RACE reads, TCRdb lists one record per CDR3 protein. The data hold 180,000 or so distinct CDR3 sequences, with 16% observed a single time. CDR1 is KGHSH and CDR2 is LQKENI in the germline V gene. The V and J ends lost 3 bases and 7 bases, in that order; junction bases with no gene match: 10. This CDR3 region has 16 residues. The data derive from a study of T-cell memory formation after mild COVID-19. Study overall: There were largely donor-specific TCR clusters. General observations from the study: Later expanders leaned CD4+, whereas day 15 to 85 contracting clones were balanced CD4/CD8. There were some responding clones in pre-infection memory, which suggested that cross-reactive memory had joined.

The chain carries TRBV18 and TRBJ1-4; 8 positions agree with TRBD1. This receptor was identified in an adult woman who had mild COVID-19 (a few samples of this study predate the infection). Cell type and time point are not known. Sequenced material: PBMCs or a T cell subset sorted from them (not recorded which). CDR3 in amino acids: CASSPLPGGQGEKLFF. The CDR3 coding sequence is TGTGCCAGCTCACCGTTACCGGGAGGACAGGGTGAAAAACTGTTTTTT.